This TCR beta chain was profiled in a study of blood T cell repertoires in COVID-19. Across the whole study: From the United States, Italy and Spain came samples of acute and convalescent COVID-19.

Some clones are missing from TCRdb's copy, which holds only in-frame ones; the method was immunoSEQ multiplex PCR. The repertoire has more than 90,000 clones, 80% to 90% of them found once; the top ten carry 1.4% to 1.5%. The CDR3 spans 14 residues. Germline CDR1 MNHNS, CDR2 SASEGT. The ends lost 2 bases at V and 5 bases at J; junction bases unmatched: 3. This clone showed up just once. This receptor was identified in a man aged 35 to 55 with acute or convalescent COVID-19. Sample: peripheral blood. V usage is TRBV6-1 and J usage is TRBJ2-3; 8 bases are shared with TRBD2. DNA for the CDR3: TGTGCCAGCAGTGAACGGGGGGGCCTAGATACGCAGTATTTT. Its translation: CASSERGGLDTQYF.